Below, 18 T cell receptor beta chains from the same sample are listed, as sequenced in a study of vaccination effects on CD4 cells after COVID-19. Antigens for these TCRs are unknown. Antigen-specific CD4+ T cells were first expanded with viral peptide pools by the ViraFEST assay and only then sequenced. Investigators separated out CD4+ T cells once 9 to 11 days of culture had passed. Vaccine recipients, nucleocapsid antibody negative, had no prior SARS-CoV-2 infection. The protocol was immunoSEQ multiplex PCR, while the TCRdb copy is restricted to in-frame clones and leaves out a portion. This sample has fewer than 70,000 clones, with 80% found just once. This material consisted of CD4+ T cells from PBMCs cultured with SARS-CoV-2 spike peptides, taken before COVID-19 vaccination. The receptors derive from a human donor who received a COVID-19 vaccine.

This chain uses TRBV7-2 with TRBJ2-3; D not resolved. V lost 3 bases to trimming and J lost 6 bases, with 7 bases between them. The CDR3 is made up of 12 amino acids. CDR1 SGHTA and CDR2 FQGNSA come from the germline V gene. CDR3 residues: CASSFTKDTQYF. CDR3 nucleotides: TGTGCCAGCAGCTTCACTAAGGATACGCAGTATTTT.

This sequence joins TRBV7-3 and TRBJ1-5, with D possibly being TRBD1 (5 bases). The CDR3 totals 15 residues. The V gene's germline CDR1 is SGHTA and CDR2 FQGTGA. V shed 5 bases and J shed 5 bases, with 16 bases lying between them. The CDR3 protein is CASSQTKWGDQPQHF. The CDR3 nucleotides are TGTGCCAGCAGCCAGACAAAGTGGGGCGATCAGCCCCAGCATTTT.

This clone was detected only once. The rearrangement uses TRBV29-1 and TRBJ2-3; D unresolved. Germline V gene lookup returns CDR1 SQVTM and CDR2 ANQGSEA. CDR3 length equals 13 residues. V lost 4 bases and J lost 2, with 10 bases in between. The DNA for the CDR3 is TGCAGCGTTGCCAGCCAGTACACAGATACGCAGTATTTT. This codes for CSVASQYTDTQYF.

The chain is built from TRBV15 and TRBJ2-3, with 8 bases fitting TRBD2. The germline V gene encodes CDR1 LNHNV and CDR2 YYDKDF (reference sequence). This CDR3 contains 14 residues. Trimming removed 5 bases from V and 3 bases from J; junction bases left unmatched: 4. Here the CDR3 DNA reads TGTGCCACCAGCTCTCCGGGGGGGACAGATACGCAGTATTTT. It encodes CATSSPGGTDTQYF.

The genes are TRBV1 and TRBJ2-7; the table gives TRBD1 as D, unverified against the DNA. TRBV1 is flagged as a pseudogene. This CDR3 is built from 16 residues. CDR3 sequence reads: CTSSQDRSRRRYEQYV. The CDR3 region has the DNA TGCACCAGCAGCCAAGATCGATCCAGGCGACGCTACGAGCAGTACGTC.

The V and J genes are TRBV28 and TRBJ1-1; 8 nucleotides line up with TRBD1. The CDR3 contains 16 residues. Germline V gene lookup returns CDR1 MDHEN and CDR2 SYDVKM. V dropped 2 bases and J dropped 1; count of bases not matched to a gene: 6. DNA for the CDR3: TGTGCCAGCAGTTTACAGGGGGCCGGCGCGAACACTGAAGCTTTCTTT. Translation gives CASSLQGAGANTEAFF.

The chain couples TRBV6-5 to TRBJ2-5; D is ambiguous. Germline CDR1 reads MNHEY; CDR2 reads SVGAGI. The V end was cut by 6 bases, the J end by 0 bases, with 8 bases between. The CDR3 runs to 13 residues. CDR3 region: CASSEYNQETQYF. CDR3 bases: TGTGCCAGCAGCGAGTACAACCAAGAGACCCAGTACTTC.

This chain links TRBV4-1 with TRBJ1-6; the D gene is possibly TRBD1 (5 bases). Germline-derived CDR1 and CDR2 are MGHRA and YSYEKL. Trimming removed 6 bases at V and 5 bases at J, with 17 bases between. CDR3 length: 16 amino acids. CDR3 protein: CASSLAFGTDNSPLHF. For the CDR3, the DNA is TGCGCCAGCAGTCTGGCGTTCGGGACCGATAATTCACCCCTCCACTTT.

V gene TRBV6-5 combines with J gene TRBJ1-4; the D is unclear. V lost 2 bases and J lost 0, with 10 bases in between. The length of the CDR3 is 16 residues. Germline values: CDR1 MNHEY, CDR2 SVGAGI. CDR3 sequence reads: CASSYQTSTTNEKLFF. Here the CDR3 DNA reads TGTGCCAGCAGTTACCAGACTTCCACAACTAATGAAAAACTGTTTTTT.

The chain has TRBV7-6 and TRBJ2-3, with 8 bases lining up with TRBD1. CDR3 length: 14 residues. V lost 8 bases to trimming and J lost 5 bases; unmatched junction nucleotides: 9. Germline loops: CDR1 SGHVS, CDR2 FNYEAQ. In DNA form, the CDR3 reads TGTGCCAGCGCGTATACGACAGGGGAAGATACGCAGTATTTT. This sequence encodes CASAYTTGEDTQYF.

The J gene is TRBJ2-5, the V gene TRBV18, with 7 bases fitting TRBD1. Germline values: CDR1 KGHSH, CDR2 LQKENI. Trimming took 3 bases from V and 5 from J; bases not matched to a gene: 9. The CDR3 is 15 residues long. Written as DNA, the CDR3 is TGTGCCAGCTCACCGCCGACAGGGTGGAGGGAGACCCAGTACTTC. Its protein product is CASSPPTGWRETQYF.

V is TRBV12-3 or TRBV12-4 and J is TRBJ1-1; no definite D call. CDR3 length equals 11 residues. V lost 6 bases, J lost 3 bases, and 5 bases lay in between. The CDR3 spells CASRQYTEAFF. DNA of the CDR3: TGTGCCAGCAGACAGTACACTGAAGCTTTCTTT.

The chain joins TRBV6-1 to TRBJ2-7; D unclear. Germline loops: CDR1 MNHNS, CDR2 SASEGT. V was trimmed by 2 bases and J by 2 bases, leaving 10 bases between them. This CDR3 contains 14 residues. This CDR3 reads CASSELLAPYEQYV. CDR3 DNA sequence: TGTGCCAGCAGTGAACTCTTAGCTCCCTACGAGCAGTACGTC.

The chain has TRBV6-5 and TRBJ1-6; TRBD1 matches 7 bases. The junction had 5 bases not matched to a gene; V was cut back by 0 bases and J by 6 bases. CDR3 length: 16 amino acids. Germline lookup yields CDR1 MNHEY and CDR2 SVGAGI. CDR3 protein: CASSYSSGGINSPLHF. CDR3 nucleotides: TGTGCCAGCAGTTACTCGTCAGGGGGGATTAATTCACCCCTCCACTTT.

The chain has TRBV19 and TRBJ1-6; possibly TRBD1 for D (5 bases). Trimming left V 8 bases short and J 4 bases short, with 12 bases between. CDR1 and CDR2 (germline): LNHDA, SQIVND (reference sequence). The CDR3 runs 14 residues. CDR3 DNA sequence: TGTGCCAGTTCAACCGGGACTTATAATTCACCCCTCCACTTT. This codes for CASSTGTYNSPLHF. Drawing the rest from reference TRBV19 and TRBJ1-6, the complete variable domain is DGGITQSPKYLFRKEGQNVTLSCEQNLNHDAMYWYRQDPGQGLRLIYYSQIVNDFQKGDIAEGYSVSREKKESFPLTVTSAQKNPTAFYLCASSTGTYNSPLHFGNGTRLTVT.

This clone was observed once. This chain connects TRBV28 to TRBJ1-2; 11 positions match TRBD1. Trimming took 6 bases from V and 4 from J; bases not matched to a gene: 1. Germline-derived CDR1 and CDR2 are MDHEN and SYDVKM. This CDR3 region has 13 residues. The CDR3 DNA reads TGTGCCAGCAGGGGGACAGGGGGCTATGGCTACACCTTC. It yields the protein CASRGTGGYGYTF.

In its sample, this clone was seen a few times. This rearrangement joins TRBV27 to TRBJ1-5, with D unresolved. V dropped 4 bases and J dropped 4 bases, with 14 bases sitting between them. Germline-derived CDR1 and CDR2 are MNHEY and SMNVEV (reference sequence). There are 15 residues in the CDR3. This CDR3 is CASSSGRLGNQPQHF. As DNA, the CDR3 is TGTGCCAGCAGTTCCGGGAGGTTAGGGAATCAGCCCCAGCATTTT.

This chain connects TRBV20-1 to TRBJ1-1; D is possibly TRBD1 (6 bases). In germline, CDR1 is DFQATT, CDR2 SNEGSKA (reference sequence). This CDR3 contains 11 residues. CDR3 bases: TGCAGCTCTAGGGGGGCCAATGAAGCTTTCTTT. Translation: CSSRGANEAFF.